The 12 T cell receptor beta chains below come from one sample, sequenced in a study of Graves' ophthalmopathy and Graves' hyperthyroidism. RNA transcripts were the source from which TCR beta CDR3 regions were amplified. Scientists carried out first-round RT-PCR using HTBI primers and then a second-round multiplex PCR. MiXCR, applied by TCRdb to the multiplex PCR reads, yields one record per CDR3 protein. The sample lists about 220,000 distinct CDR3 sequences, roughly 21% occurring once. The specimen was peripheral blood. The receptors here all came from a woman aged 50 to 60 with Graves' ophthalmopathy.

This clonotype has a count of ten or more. CDR3 residues: CASSRDSDHGYTF. Written as DNA, the CDR3 is TGTGCCAGCAGCCGCGACAGCGATCATGGCTACACCTTC. The chain couples TRBV7-3 to TRBJ1-2; D perhaps matches TRBD1 (5 bases). This CDR3 region has 13 residues. Trimming pared 5 bases from V and 6 bases from J, leaving 13 bases between. Germline V gene sequence: CDR1 SGHTA, CDR2 FQGTGA.

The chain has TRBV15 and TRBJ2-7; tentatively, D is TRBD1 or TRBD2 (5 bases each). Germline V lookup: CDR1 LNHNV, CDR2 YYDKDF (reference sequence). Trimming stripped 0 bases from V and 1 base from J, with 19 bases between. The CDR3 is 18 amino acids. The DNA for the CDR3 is TGTGCCACCAGCAGAGATAAACAGACCGAGAGGGGTTCCTACGAGCAGTACTTC. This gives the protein CATSRDKQTERGSYEQYF.

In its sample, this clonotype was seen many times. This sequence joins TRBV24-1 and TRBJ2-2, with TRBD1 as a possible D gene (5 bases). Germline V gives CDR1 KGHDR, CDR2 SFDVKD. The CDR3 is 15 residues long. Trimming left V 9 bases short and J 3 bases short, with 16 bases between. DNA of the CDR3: TGTGCCACCTCTAGAGCAGGGATAGACACCGGGGAGCTGTTTTTT. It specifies CATSRAGIDTGELFF.

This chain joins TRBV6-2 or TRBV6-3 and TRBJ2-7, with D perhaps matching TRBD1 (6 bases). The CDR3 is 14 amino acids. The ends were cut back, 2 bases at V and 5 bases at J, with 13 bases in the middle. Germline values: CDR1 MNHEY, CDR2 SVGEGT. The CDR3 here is CASSYQGRIDEQYF. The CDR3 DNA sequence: TGTGCCAGCAGTTACCAGGGGCGAATCGACGAGCAGTACTTC.

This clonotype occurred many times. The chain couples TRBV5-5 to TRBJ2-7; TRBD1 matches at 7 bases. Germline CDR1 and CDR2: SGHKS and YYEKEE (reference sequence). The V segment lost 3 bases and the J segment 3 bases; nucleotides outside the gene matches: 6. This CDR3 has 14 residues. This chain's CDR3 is CASSYMTGSYEQYF. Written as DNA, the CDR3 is TGTGCCAGCAGCTACATGACAGGGAGCTACGAGCAGTACTTC. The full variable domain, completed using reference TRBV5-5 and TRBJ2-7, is DAGVTQSPTHLIKTRGQQVTLRCSPISGHKSVSWYQQVLGQGPQFIFQYYEKEERGRGNFPDRFSARQFPNYSSELNVNALLLGDSALYLCASSYMTGSYEQYFGPGTRLTVT.

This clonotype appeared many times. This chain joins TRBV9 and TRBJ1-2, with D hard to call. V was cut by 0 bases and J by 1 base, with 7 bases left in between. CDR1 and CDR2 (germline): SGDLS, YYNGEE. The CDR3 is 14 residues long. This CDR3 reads CASSVGPVNYGYTF. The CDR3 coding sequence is TGTGCCAGCAGCGTAGGTCCGGTTAACTATGGCTACACCTTC.

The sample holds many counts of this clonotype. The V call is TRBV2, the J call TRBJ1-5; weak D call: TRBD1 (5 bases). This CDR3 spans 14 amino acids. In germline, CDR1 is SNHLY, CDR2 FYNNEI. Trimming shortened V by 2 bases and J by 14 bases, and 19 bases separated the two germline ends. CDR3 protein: CASSEPNPGTQKHF. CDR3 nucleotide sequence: TGTGCCAGCAGTGAACCGAACCCAGGGACCCAGAAGCATTTT.

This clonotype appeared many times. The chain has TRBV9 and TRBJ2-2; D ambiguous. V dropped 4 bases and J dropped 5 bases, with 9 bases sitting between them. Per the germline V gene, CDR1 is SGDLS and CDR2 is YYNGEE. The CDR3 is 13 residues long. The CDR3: CASSPRGTGELFF. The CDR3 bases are TGTGCCAGCAGCCCCCGTGGTACCGGGGAGCTGTTTTTT.

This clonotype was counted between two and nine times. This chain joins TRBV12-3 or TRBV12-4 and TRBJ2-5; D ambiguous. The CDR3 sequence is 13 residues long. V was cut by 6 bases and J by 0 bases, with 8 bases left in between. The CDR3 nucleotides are TGTGCCAGCAGCCGGGCCCACCAAGAGACCCAGTACTTC. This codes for CASSRAHQETQYF.

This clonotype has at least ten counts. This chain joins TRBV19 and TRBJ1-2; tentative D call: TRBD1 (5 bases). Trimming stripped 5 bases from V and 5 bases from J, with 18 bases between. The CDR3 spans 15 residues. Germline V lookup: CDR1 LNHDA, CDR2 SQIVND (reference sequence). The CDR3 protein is CASSPLGGTRYGYTF. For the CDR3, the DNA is TGTGCCAGTAGTCCCCTCGGGGGGACGAGGTATGGCTACACCTTC. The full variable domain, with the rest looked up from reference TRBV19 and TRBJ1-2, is DGGITQSPKYLFRKEGQNVTLSCEQNLNHDAMYWYRQDPGQGLRLIYYSQIVNDFQKGDIAEGYSVSREKKESFPLTVTSAQKNPTAFYLCASSPLGGTRYGYTFGSGTRLTVV.

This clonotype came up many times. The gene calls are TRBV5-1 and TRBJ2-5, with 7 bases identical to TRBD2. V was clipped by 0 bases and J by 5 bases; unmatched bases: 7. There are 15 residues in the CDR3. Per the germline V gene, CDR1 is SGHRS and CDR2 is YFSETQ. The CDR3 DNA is TGCGCCAGCAGCTTGGGGGCGGGAGCTGGGGAGACCCAGTACTTC. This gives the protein CASSLGAGAGETQYF.

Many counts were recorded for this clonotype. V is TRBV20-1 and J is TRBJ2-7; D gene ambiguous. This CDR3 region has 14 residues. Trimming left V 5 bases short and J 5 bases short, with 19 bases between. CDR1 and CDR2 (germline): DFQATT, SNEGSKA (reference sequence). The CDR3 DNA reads TGCAGTGCTGGACCTGGGCCGTCTCCCCACGAGCAGTACTTC. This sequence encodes CSAGPGPSPHEQYF.